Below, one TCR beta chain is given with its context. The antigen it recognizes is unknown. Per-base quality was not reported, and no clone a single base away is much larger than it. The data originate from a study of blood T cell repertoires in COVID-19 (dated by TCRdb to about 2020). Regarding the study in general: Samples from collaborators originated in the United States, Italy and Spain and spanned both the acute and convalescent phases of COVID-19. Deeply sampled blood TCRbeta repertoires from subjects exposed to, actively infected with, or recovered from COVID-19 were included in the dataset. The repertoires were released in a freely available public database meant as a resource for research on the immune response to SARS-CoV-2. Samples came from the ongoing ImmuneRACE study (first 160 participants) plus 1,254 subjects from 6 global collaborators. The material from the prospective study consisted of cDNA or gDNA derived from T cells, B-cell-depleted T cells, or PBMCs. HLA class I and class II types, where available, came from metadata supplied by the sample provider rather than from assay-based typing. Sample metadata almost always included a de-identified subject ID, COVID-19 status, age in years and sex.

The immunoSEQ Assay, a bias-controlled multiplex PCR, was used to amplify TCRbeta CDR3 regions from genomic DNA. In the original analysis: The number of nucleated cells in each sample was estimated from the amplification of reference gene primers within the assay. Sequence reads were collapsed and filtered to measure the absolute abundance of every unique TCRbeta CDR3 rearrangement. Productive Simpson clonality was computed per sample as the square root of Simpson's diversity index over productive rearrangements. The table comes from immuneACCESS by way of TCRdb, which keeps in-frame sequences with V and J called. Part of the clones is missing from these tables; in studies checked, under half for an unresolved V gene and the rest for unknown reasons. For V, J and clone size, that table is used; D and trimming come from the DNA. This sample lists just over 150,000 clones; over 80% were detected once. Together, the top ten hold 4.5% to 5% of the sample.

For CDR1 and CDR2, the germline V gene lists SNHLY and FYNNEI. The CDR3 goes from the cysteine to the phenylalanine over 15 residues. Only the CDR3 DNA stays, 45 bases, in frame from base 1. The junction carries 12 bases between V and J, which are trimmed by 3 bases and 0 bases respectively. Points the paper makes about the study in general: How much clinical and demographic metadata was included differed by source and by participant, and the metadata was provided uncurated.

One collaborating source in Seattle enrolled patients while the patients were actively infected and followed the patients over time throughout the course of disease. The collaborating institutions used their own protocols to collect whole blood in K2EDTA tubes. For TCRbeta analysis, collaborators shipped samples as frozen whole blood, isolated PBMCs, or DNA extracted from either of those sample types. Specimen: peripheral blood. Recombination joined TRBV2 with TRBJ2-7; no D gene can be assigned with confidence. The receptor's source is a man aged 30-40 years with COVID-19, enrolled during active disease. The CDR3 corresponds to CASSDRDLVSYEQYF. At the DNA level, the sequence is TGTGCCAGCAGTGATAGAGACTTAGTCTCCTACGAGCAGTACTTC.